This T cell receptor (beta chain) was identified in a study of T cell responses to AZD1222 COVID-19 vaccine. Regarding the study as a whole: Just a handful of people given AZD1222 tested seropositive at baseline. Spike-wide coverage was observed for vaccine-associated CD4 TCRs, with dominant responses at 160-218 and 743-854. Elevations in Spike-specific TCR breadth and depth followed administration of two AZD1222 doses.

Comment on this clone: Antigen specificity is unknown.

Method: immunoSEQ multiplex PCR; TCRdb's copy keeps in-frame clones and lacks some. Of 65,000 to 75,000 clones listed, 88% were seen once; the top ten hold 4.8%. V lost 4 bases to trimming and J lost 2 bases, with 8 bases between them. The CDR3 runs to 13 residues. The rearrangement joins TRBV12-3 or TRBV12-4 to TRBJ1-1, with D possibly being TRBD1 (5 bases). The input for sequencing was peripheral blood, taken 28 days after the second dose of the MenACWY control vaccine. The clonotype was recovered from an adult who received the MenACWY meningococcal vaccine as a control. CDR3 sequence (DNA): TGTGCCAGCAGTTGGGGGTCCAACACTGAAGCTTTCTTT. Translated: CASSWGSNTEAFF.